A selection of T cell receptor beta chains follows, all from one sample in a study of early T cells in non-severe SARS-CoV-2 infection. TCRdb passed the 5' RACE reads through MiXCR, listing each CDR3 protein once. The table records tens of thousands of distinct CDR3 sequences, 13% of them present only once. The sequenced sample was whole blood. The receptors shown here come from an adult who was a healthcare worker with PCR-confirmed SARS-CoV-2 infection or an uninfected control (not recorded which). Each CDR3 is given with its conserved first and last residue. A clone size is listed for some rows: how often the clone was seen (once, few, many), or a class if it is expanded.

j_gene | v_gene | abundance | CDR3aa
TRBJ1-2 | TRBV30 | many | CAWSVLIGYTF
TRBJ2-7 | TRBV14 | . | CASSQGFDNYEQYF
TRBJ2-7 | TRBV20-1 | . | CSAREGQGAIYSYEQYF
TRBJ1-2 | TRBV25-1 | many | CATSPSGQGPTGYTF
TRBJ2-4 | TRBV25-1 | . | CASSARGAGGLNIQYF
TRBJ1-3 | TRBV7-8 | few | CASSLAGTFGNTIYF
TRBJ2-1 | TRBV7-2 | many | CASSPRTSVGEQFF
TRBJ1-2 | TRBV7-9 | few | CASSLEGGADGYTF
TRBJ2-7 | TRBV5-1 | few | CASNQGSSYEQYF
TRBJ1-5 | TRBV12-3/TRBV12-4 | many | CASTQGFSNQPQHF
TRBJ2-7 | TRBV7-9 | . | CASSLVAGGFSSYEQYF
TRBJ2-5 | TRBV29-1 | few | CSVERDIGTQYF
TRBJ2-2 | TRBV2 | few | CASRPTATGAGELFF
TRBJ2-7 | TRBV7-8 | few | CASILTGTGAYEQYF
TRBJ1-6 | TRBV5-1 | many | CASRLDRGSSPLHF
TRBJ2-2 | TRBV2 | many | CASSLASNTGELFF
TRBJ2-1 | TRBV6-2/TRBV6-3 | . | CASSYGSGGAYNEQFF
TRBJ2-3 | TRBV6-1 | . | CASSYLAGGLRRTDTQYF
TRBJ1-6 | TRBV2 | few | CASTFPGVPNSPLHF
TRBJ2-1 | TRBV27 | few | CASHSGAWNEQFF
TRBJ2-7 | TRBV11-2 | . | CASSLGAAYEQYF
TRBJ1-1 | TRBV4-1 | . | CASSQNRGRTEAFF
TRBJ2-3 | TRBV5-4 | many | CASSFLGLAPSTDTQYF
TRBJ2-7 | TRBV3-1 | . | CASSRDSIGGTYEQYF
TRBJ2-5 | TRBV19 | . | CASSFSSETQYF
TRBJ1-5 | TRBV7-8 | . | CASSSGHINQPQHF
TRBJ2-3 | TRBV4-2 | . | CASSPGLSDTQYF
TRBJ1-1 | TRBV6-5 | few | CASSNTEAFF
TRBJ2-7 | TRBV25-1 | few | CASSESRGKDEQYF
TRBJ1-6 | TRBV27 | . | CASSLSVDIGIPLHF
TRBJ1-2 | TRBV13 | . | CASSFPGQRYGYTF
TRBJ1-4 | TRBV11-2 | . | CASRPGQGNEKLFF
TRBJ2-5 | TRBV5-1 | many | CASSLEGRLYQETQYF
TRBJ1-1 | TRBV5-1 | . | CASRQTDEAFF
TRBJ2-1 | TRBV3-1 | . | CASSQAIDASSYNEQFF
TRBJ1-2 | TRBV19 | many | CASSTDMINYGYTF
TRBJ2-3 | TRBV3-1 | . | CASSQNNIGTDTQYF
TRBJ2-5 | TRBV20-1 | few | CSAIYRGRGTQYF
TRBJ1-5 | TRBV18 | many | CASSPPGRGLGQPQHF
TRBJ1-4 | TRBV18 | many | CASSPPVTNEKLFF
TRBJ2-2 | TRBV7-6 | . | CASSPAGSELGGTGELFF
TRBJ1-5 | TRBV27 | few | CASSLLRGSNQPQHF
TRBJ2-7 | TRBV7-2 | . | CASSPDGDSSQGEQYF
TRBJ1-5 | TRBV5-5 | many | CASSPKTVYSNQPQHF
TRBJ2-7 | TRBV20-1 | few | CSASTGFEMNYEQYF
TRBJ2-5 | TRBV11-3 | few | CASSLGPQETQYF
TRBJ2-3 | TRBV6-6 | . | CASTNPGQSSTDTQYF
TRBJ2-5 | TRBV4-3 | . | CASSPGLAAETQYF
TRBJ2-7 | TRBV2 | . | CASILGTDSYEQYF
TRBJ2-3 | TRBV4-1 | many | CASSQGSSADTQYF
TRBJ2-7 | TRBV10-3 | . | CAISPTVVGGREQYF
TRBJ1-1 | TRBV2 | many | CASSVELGAFF
TRBJ1-2 | TRBV29-1 | many | CSCDPQGAFGYTF
TRBJ2-5 | TRBV25-1 | many | CASTPAGHQETQYF
TRBJ1-1 | TRBV27 | few | CASSSYPNTEAFF